This T cell receptor beta chain stems from a study of blood T cell repertoires in COVID-19 (dated by TCRdb to 2018 to 2020). At the level of the whole study: The collaborator samples originated in the United States, Italy and Spain and spanned the acute and convalescent phases of COVID-19. The prospective study material was composed of cDNA or gDNA derived from T cells, B-cell-depleted T cells, or PBMCs. The dataset comprised deeply sampled blood TCRbeta repertoires from subjects exposed to, actively infected with, or recovered from COVID-19. A freely available public database, intended as a resource for researchers studying the immune response to SARS-CoV-2, is where the repertoires were released. Samples were obtained from the ongoing ImmuneRACE study (first 160 participants) and from some 1,300 subjects provided by 6 global collaborators. A de-identified subject ID, COVID-19 status, age in years and sex were almost always included in the sample metadata. Where HLA class I and class II types were available, the types were taken from metadata supplied by the sample provider, not from assay-based typing.

TCRbeta CDR3 regions were amplified from genomic DNA using the immunoSEQ Assay, a bias-controlled multiplex PCR. The authors processed their data as follows. Within the assay, amplification of reference gene primers was used to estimate how many nucleated cells each sample contained. To quantify the absolute abundance of each unique TCRbeta CDR3 rearrangement, sequence reads were collapsed and filtered. Productive Simpson clonality was computed per sample as the square root of Simpson's diversity index over productive rearrangements. This is the immuneACCESS table as TCRdb keeps it, with only in-frame sequences that have V and J called. A part of the clones is gone; compared with another copy, unresolved V genes explain less than half, and the rest is unexplained. The V and J calls and clone size are taken from that table; D and trimming were inferred from the DNA. The sample records 150,000 to 200,000 clones, around 90% of which are singletons. The ten most abundant clones make up about 5% of the sample.

The junction shows trimming of 2 bases on V and 8 bases on J, plus 21 bases between the germline ends. CDR1 SNHLY and CDR2 FYNNEI were looked up in the germline V gene. Its CDR3 holds 16 amino acids, cysteine through phenylalanine. Left in the record is the CDR3 DNA by itself, 48 bases read in frame from the first base. Study-wide conclusions, independent of this receptor: The quantity of clinical and demographic metadata differed by source and by participant and was supplied without curation.

In the case of this clone: Its antigen remains unidentified. Per-base qualities were not stored, and no clone one base away is much larger.

The collaborating institutions used their own protocols to collect whole blood in K2EDTA tubes. For TCRbeta analysis, collaborator samples were shipped as frozen whole blood, as isolated PBMCs, or as DNA extracted from either sample type. The chain joins TRBV2 to TRBJ1-2; no D gene can be assigned with confidence. The sample taken for sequencing was peripheral blood. The sequence was collected from a human donor in a cohort sampled during active COVID-19. The CDR3 loop reads CASSESRVTGKRGYTF. The nucleotide sequence is TGTGCCAGCAGTGAAAGTCGAGTTACGGGGAAGCGGGGCTACACCTTC.